This T cell receptor (beta chain) derives from a study of CD8 T cells in Susac syndrome. The wider study: Patients with Susac syndrome were therapy-naive, treated with corticosteroids, or treated with intravenous immunoglobulin alone when blood was collected. Study-wide results and caveats: The CD4+ T cell repertoires of Susac syndrome were found to show no clonal expansion.

The authors reverse transcribed roughly 0.5 to 1 ug RNA with random hexamers. TCRdb fed the immunoSEQ multiplex PCR reads into MiXCR, producing one record per CDR3 protein. The sample has 150,000 to 200,000 distinct CDR3 sequences, around 90% seen once. Trimming removed 0 bases from V and 5 bases from J, with 7 bases in between. This CDR3 has 13 residues. The germline V gene has CDR1 SGDLS and CDR2 YYNGEE. Turning to this clonotype: The antigen is not known.

V and J are TRBV9 and TRBJ2-3; D is perhaps TRBD2 (6 bases). This receptor was identified in a human donor with Susac syndrome. The sequencing sample was made of CD4+ T cells from PBMCs. CDR3 DNA sequence: TGTGCCAGCAGCGTAGGCGGGAAAGATACGCAGTATTTT. This translates into CASSVGGKDTQYF. The complete variable domain, with remaining parts taken from reference TRBV9 and TRBJ2-3, reads DSGVTQTPKHLITATGQRVTLRCSPRSGDLSVYWYQQSLDQGLQFLIQYYNGEERAKGNILERFSAQQFPDLHSELNLSSLELGDSALYFCASSVGGKDTQYFGPGTRLTVL.